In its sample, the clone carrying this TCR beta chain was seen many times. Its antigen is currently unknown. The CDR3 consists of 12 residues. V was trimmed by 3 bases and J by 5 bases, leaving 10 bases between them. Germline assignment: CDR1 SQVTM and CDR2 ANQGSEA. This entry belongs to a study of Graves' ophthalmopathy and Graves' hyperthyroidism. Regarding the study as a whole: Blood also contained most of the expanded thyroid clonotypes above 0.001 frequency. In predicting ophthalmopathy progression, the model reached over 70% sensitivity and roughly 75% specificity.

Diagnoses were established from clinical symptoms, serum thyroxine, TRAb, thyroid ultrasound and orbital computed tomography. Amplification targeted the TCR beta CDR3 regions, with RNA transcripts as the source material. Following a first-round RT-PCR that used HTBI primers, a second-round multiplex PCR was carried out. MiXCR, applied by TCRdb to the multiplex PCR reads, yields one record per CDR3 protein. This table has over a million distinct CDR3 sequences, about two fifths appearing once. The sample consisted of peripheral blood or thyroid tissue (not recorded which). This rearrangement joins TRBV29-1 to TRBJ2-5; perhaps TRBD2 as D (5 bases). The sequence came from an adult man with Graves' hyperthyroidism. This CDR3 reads CSVDREIETQYF. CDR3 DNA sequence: TGCAGCGTTGATAGGGAGATCGAGACCCAGTACTTC.